This TCR beta chain was sequenced in a study of T cells in Graves' hyperthyroidism and ophthalmopathy. Whole-study results and caveats: Appearing also in blood were most of the thyroid clonotypes expanded above 0.001.

This clonotype has more than one count but fewer than ten. Its antigen is currently unknown. Researchers amplified the TCR beta CDR3 regions from RNA transcripts. RT-PCR in the first round (using the HTBI primer set) targeted the TCR CDR3. TCRdb re-analysed the multiplex PCR reads in MiXCR, keeping a single row per CDR3 protein. Of approximately 720,000 distinct CDR3 sequences in the sample, around a sixth are singletons; the top ten hold 16%. V lost 1 base, J lost 2 bases, and 9 bases lay in between. The CDR3 runs 14 residues. Germline loops: CDR1 SGHTA, CDR2 FQGNSA. Investigators excluded patients with uncontrolled infection, other autoimmune disease, pregnancy or lactation. Diagnostic assessment was based on clinical symptoms, serum thyroxine and TRAb, thyroid ultrasound and orbital computed tomography.

This chain uses TRBV7-2 with TRBJ2-7, with D possibly being TRBD2 (5 bases). Sequenced material: blood. The sequence came from a woman aged 45 to 65 with Graves' hyperthyroidism that later progressed to Graves' ophthalmopathy. The chain's CDR3 is CASSLVREAYEQYF. For the CDR3, the DNA is TGTGCCAGCAGCTTAGTCCGGGAAGCCTACGAGCAGTACTTC.